A single sample is the source of the 5 T cell receptor beta chains below, sequenced in a study of persistence of HIV-infected CD4 T cells. Overlapping HIV-1 Gag 15-mer peptides at approximately 0.96 ug per peptide per mL were used. CD40L/CD69 double-negative CD45RO-high memory CD4+ T cells were collected. No antigens are known for them. The libraries were made with immunoSEQ version 4 in survey mode. The repertoire was sequenced with immunoSEQ multiplex PCR; TCRdb's copy has only in-frame clones and lacks some. Here the sample spans 30,000 to 35,000 clones, about four fifths being singletons. The material sequenced was CD4+ T cells sorted from PBMCs after approximately 19-hour stimulation, taken from a patient who received antiretroviral therapy. The source is an adult woman with HIV who was CMV-seropositive.

This chain uses TRBV6-1 with TRBJ2-4, with a possible D match to TRBD1 (5 bases). The CDR3 is made up of 16 amino acids. The V and J ends lost 2 bases and 0 bases respectively, with 11 bases between them. CDR1 and CDR2 (germline): MNHNS, SASEGT. In nucleotides, the CDR3 is TGTGCCAGCAGTGAATATCGTCAGGGAGCCAAAAACATTCAGTACTTC. Amino acid sequence: CASSEYRQGAKNIQYF.

On this clone: A read error may account for a junction end that differs from germline. CDR3: CASAPGGQGSYNEQFF. Here the CDR3 DNA reads TGTGCCAGCGCACCGGGTGGGCAAGGTTCCTACAATGAGCAGTTCTTC. The chain joins TRBV18 to TRBJ2-1, with unresolved D. This CDR3 region has 16 residues. The V gene's germline CDR1 is KGHSH and CDR2 LQKENI.

The gene calls are TRBV3-1 (or the pseudogene TRBV3-2) and TRBJ2-2; either TRBD1 or TRBD2 may supply D (6 bases each). There are 16 residues in the CDR3. Germline V gives CDR1 LGHDT, CDR2 YNNKEL (reference sequence). Between the trimmed V and J ends, which lost 3 bases and 4 bases, there was a span of 15 bases. The DNA for the CDR3 is TGTGCCAGCAGCCACGGAGGGGGGCGCGTCACCGGGGAGCTGTTTTTT. Its translation: CASSHGGGRVTGELFF.

The V and J genes are TRBV2 and TRBJ2-3; D may match TRBD1 or TRBD2 (5 bases each). The CDR3 runs 15 residues. The germline V gene has CDR1 SNHLY and CDR2 FYNNEI. Trimming removed 3 bases from V and 4 bases from J, with 14 bases in between. The CDR3 nucleotides are TGTGCCAGCAGTGAGGAGAGTCGAGGGGCAGATACGCAGTATTTT. Translated, it gives CASSEESRGADTQYF.

The DNA for the CDR3 is TGTGCCAGCAGTTACTTCACCGGGACAGCTAACTATGGCTACACCTTC. Translation: CASSYFTGTANYGYTF. V is TRBV6-5 and J is TRBJ1-2; 7 bases agree with TRBD1. The germline V gene encodes CDR1 MNHEY and CDR2 SVGAGI. There are 16 residues in the CDR3. Unmatched junction bases numbered 5, after V lost 1 base and J lost 0 bases.